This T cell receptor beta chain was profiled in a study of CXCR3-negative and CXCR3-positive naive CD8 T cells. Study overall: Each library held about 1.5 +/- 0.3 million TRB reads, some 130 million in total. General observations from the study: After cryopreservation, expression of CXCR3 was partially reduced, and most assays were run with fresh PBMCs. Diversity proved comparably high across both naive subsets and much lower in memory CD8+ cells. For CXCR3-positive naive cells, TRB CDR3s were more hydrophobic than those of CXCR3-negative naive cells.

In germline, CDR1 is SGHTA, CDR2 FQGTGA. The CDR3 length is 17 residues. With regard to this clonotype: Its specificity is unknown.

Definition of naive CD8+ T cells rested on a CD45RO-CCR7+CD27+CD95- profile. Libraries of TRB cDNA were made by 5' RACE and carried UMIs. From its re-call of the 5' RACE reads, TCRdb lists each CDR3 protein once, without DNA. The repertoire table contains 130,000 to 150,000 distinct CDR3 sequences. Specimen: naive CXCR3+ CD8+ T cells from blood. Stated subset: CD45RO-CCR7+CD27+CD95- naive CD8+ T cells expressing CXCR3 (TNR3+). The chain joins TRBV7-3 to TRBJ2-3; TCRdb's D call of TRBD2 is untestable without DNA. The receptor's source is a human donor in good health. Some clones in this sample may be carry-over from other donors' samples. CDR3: CASSAQDSPGSSHTQYF.